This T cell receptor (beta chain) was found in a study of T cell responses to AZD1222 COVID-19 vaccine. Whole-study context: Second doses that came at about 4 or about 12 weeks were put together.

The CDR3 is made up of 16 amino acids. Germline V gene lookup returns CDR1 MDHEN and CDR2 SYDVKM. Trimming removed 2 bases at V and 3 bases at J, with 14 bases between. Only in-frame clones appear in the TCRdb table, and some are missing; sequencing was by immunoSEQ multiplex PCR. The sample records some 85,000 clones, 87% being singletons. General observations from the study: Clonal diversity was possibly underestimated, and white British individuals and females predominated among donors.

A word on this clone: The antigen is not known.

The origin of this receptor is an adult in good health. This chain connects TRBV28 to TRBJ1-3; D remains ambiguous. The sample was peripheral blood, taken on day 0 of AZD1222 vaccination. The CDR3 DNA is TGTGCCAGCAGTTTAGACCTCCAGCAGGATGGAAACACCATATATTTT. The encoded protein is CASSLDLQQDGNTIYF.